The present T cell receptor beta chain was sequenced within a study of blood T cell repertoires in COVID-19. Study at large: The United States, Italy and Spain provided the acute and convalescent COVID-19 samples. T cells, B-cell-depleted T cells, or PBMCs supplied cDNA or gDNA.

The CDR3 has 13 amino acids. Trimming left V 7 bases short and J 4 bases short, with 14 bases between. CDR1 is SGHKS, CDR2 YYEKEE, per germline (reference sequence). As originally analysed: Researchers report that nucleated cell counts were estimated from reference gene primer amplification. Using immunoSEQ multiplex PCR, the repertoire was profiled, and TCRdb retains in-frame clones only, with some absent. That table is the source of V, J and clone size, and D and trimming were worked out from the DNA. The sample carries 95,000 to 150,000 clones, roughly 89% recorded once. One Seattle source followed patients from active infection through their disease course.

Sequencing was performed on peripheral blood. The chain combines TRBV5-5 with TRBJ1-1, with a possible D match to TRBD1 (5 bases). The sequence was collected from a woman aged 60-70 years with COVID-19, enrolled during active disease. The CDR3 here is CASSSRVGTEAFF. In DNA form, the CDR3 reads TGTGCCAGCTCGTCCAGGGTGGGCACTGAAGCTTTCTTT.